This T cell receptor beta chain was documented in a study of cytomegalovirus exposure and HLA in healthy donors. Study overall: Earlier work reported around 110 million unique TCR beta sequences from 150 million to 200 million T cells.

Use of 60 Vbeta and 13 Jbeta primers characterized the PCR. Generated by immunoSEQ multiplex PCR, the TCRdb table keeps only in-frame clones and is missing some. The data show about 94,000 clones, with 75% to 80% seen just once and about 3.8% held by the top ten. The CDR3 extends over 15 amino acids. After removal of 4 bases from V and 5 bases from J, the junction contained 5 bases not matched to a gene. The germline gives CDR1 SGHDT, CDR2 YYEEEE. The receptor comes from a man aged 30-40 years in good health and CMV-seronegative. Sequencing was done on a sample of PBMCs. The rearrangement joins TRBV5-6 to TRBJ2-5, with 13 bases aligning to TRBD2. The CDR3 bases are TGTGCCAGCAGCCCCGGGACTAGCGGGATGGAGACCCAGTACTTC. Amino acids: CASSPGTSGMETQYF.